This TCR beta chain stems from a study of graft-versus-host responses after intestinal transplantation. In the study overall: Multivisceral, liver-intestinal, or isolated intestinal transplants were given to recipients. The study gave all recipients anti-thymocyte globulin induction, then tacrolimus and steroids for roughly 3 years.

V lost 4 bases and J lost 5; bases outside the gene matches: 6. The CDR3 runs to 16 residues. CDR1 SGHRS and CDR2 YFSETQ come from the germline V gene. Overall study findings and caveats: Marrow from the recipient contained GvH clones, some of which had appeared first in ileum or blood. Peak GvH clone levels in circulation were associated with early post-transplant HvG declines.

On this clone: Antigen specificity is unknown.

Profiled with immunoSEQ multiplex PCR; TCRdb holds only in-frame clones, not every one. The sample yields around 95,000 clones, over 75% seen once. The TCR sequence derives from a human donor who was the organ donor for an intestinal transplant. The sequenced sample was unstimulated CD4+ T cells sorted from spleen or lymph node cells, obtained before transplant. The chain couples TRBV5-1 to TRBJ1-6, with TRBD1 matching 10 bases. The CDR3 DNA reads TGCGCCAGCAGCGTGGGGACAGGGGACCATAATTCACCCCTCCACTTT. It specifies CASSVGTGDHNSPLHF.